This T cell receptor beta chain was sequenced for a study of cytomegalovirus exposure and HLA in healthy donors. V lost 1 base and J lost 4; bases outside the gene matches: 1. Germline-derived CDR1 and CDR2 are MDHEN and SYDVKM. The CDR3 extends over 14 amino acids. PCR amplification relied on 60 Vbeta primers (plus 13 Jbeta primers). Assay used: immunoSEQ multiplex PCR; TCRdb lists only in-frame clones, some missing. The sample consists of 130,000 to 150,000 clones, 74% of them appearing once. The chain has TRBV28 and TRBJ1-1; 9 bases agree with TRBD1. Sequencing was done on a sample of PBMCs. This clonotype was sampled from a man between 18 and 35 years old in good health and CMV-seropositive. This CDR3 reads CASSLLQGATEAFF. The CDR3 DNA follows: TGTGCCAGCAGTTTATTACAGGGGGCCACTGAAGCTTTCTTT.